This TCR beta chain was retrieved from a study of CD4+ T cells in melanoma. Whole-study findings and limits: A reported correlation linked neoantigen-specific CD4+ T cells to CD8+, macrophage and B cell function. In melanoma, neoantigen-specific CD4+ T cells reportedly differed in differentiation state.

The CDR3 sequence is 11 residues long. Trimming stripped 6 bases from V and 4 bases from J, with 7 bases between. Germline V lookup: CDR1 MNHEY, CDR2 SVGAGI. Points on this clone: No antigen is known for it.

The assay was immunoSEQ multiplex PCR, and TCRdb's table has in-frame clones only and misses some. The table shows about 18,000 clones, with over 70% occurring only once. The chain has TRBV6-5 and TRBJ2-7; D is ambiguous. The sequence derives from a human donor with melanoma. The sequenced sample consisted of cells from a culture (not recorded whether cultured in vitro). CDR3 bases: TGTGCCAGCAGATACCATTACGAGCAGTACTTC. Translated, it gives CASRYHYEQYF.